Described below is a single TCR beta chain sequence and its context. Its specificity is not known. A read error may explain this, as a much larger clone is one base away. This sample stems from a study of blood T cells in healthy people across ages. Whole-study results and caveats: Strongly correlated with naive T cell percentage was TCR beta diversity. Both higher diversity and more naive CD4+ cells marked long-lived donors when set against aged donors.

The CDR3 is 13 residues long. Deletions cut 2 bases from V and 2 bases from J, with 7 bases between. Germline CDR1 is SGHAT and CDR2 is FQNNGV. The authors ran a second PCR of about 6 to 11 cycles using a sample-barcoded 5' primer and a J-beta primer mix. Each cDNA molecule carried a tag from a template-switch adaptor that contained 12 random nucleotides. TCRdb passed the 5' RACE reads through MiXCR, listing each CDR3 protein once. The repertoire holds 1.5 million to 2 million distinct CDR3 sequences, with about 28% as singletons. This receptor was obtained from a woman aged 25-40 years in good health. Sequencing used blood. The chain links TRBV11-2 to TRBJ2-7; D might be TRBD1 (5 bases). CDR3 nucleotides: TGTGCCAGCAGCTTAAGGACAACCTACGAGCAGTACTTC. It encodes CASSLRTTYEQYF.